This T cell receptor (beta chain) was recovered during a study of blood T cell repertoires in COVID-19. Clones were read by immunoSEQ multiplex PCR, and TCRdb kept only the in-frame ones, dropping some. The sample gives fewer than 200,000 clones, 81% of which show up once; about 5.8% is in the top ten. This CDR3 has 15 residues. V trimming: 0 bases; J trimming: 5 bases; junction bases outside the gene matches: 7. CDR1 is SGHRS and CDR2 is YFSETQ in the germline V gene. This rearrangement joins TRBV5-1 to TRBJ2-7, with 8 bases that match TRBD1. Sequencing was performed on PBMCs or T cells enriched from blood (not recorded which). The sequence came from a middle-aged woman with acute COVID-19. The CDR3 DNA sequence: TGCGCCAGCAGCTTGGGAGTGACAGGGGCCCACGAGCAGTACTTC. This sequence encodes CASSLGVTGAHEQYF.